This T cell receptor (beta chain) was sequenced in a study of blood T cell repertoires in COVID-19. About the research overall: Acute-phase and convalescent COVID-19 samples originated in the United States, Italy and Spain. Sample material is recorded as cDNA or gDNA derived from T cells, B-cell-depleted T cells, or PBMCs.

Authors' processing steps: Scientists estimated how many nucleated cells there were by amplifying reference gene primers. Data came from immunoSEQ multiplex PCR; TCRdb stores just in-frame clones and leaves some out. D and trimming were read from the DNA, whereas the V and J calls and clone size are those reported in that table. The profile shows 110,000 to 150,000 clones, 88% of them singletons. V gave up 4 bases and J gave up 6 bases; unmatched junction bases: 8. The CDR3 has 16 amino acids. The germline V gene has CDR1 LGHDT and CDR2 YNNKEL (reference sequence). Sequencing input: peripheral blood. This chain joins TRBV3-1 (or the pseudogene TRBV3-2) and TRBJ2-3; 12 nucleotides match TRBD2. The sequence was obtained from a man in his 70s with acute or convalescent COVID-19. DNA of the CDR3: TGTGCCAGCAGCCCAACTCTAGCGGGGGGGGTGGATACGCAGTATTTT. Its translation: CASSPTLAGGVDTQYF.